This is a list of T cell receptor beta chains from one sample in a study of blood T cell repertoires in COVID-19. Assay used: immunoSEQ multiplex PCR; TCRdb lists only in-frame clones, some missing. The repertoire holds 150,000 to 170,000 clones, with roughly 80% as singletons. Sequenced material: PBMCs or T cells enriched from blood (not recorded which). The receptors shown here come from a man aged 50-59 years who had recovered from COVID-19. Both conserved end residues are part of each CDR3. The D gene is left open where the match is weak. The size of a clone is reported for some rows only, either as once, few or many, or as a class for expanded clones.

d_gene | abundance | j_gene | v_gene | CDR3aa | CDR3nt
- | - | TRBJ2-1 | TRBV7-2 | CASSHGSVNEQFF | TGTGCCAGCAGCCACGGGTCCGTCAATGAGCAGTTCTTC
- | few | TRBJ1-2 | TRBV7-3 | CASSLGPPSGVHNYGYTF | TGTGCCAGCAGCTTGGGACCCCCCTCAGGGGTCCATAACTATGGCTACACCTTC
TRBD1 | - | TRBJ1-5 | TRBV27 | CASSLTGDQPQHF | TGTGCCAGCAGTTTAACAGGGGATCAGCCCCAGCATTTT
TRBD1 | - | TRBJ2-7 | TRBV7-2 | CASSRTGGGGPYEQYF | TGTGCCAGCAGCCGGACAGGGGGCGGAGGCCCATACGAGCAGTACTTC
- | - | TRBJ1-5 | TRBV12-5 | CASGLGGQGNQPQHF | TGTGCTAGTGGTTTGGGGGGACAAGGGAATCAGCCCCAGCATTTT
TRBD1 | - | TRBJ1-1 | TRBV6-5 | CASSYDRGRNTEAFF | TGTGCCAGCAGCTACGACAGGGGGAGGAACACTGAAGCTTTCTTT
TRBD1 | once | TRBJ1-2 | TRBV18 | CASSPRGQGDYGYTF | TGTGCCAGCTCCCCGAGGGGACAGGGGGACTATGGCTACACCTTC
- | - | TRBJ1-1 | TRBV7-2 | CASSSALDSGNTEAFF | TGTGCCAGCAGCTCGGCCCTCGACAGTGGGAACACTGAAGCTTTCTTT
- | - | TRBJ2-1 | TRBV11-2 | CASSLNAGAGNEQFF | TGTGCCAGCAGCTTAAATGCGGGGGCGGGTAATGAGCAGTTCTTC
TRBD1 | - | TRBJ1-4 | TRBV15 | CATSRAGQGNEKLFF | TGTGCCACCAGCAGGGCGGGACAGGGTAATGAAAAACTGTTTTTT
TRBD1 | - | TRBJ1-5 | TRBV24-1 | CAAAQGVNQPQHF | TGTGCCGCCGCCCAGGGGGTAAATCAGCCCCAGCATTTT
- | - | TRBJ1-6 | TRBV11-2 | CASSRTGFNSPLHF | TGTGCCAGCAGCCGAACAGGGTTTAATTCACCCCTCCACTTT
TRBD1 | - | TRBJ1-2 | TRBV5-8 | CASSPGQRRRGYTF | TGTGCCAGCAGCCCGGGACAGCGCAGACGCGGCTACACCTTC
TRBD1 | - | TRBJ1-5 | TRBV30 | CAWRGQGIQPQHF | TGTGCCTGGAGGGGACAGGGGATTCAGCCCCAGCATTTT
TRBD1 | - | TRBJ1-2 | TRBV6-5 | CASSPRTGTGYTF | TGTGCCAGCAGTCCGCGGACAGGGACCGGCTACACCTTC